The 26 T cell receptor beta chains given below trace back to one sample, sequenced in a study of T cells after yellow fever vaccination. TCRdb ran MiXCR on the 5' RACE reads and lists one entry per CDR3 protein. Among 230,000 or so distinct CDR3 sequences listed, approximately 3.6% were seen once. The material was PBMCs, obtained 15 days after the yellow fever booster vaccination. The receptors were gathered from a man in his late teens or twenties who received the YFV17D yellow fever vaccine.

This clonotype was recorded at least ten times. J is TRBJ2-3 and V is TRBV5-5; tentative D call: TRBD2 (5 bases). The V gene's germline CDR1 is SGHKS and CDR2 YYEKEE (reference sequence). The CDR3 has 20 residues. V was shortened by 4 bases and J by 2 bases, with 29 bases between the two germline ends. For the CDR3, the DNA is TGTGCCAGCAGCCGAGTGCCGATGGCGGGCGGTCCGATACACACAGATACGCAGTATTTT. Amino acids: CASSRVPMAGGPIHTDTQYF. The whole variable domain, filled in from reference TRBV5-5 and TRBJ2-3, reads DAGVTQSPTHLIKTRGQQVTLRCSPISGHKSVSWYQQVLGQGPQFIFQYYEKEERGRGNFPDRFSARQFPNYSSELNVNALLLGDSALYLCASSRVPMAGGPIHTDTQYFGPGTRLTVL.

This clonotype showed up many times. This chain links TRBV6-2 or TRBV6-3 with TRBJ1-5, with a weak D call TRBD1 (6 bases). The CDR3 runs to 15 residues. Germline CDR1 and CDR2: MNHEY and SVGEGT. V dropped 6 bases and J dropped 3 bases, with 15 bases sitting between them. The CDR3 region is CASRPGQLYNQPQHF. The DNA of the CDR3 is TGTGCCAGCAGACCTGGACAGTTATACAATCAGCCCCAGCATTTT.

There are many counts of this clonotype. V usage is TRBV5-8 and J usage is TRBJ1-1; a weak D match, TRBD1 (6 bases). Germline V lookup: CDR1 SGHTS, CDR2 YDEGEE. Deletions cut 7 bases from V and 2 bases from J, with 18 bases between. CDR3 length: 15 residues. The CDR3 sequence is CASCRTGQGNTEAFF. The CDR3 bases are TGTGCCAGCTGTAGAACAGGGCAGGGTAACACTGAAGCTTTCTTT.

At least ten counts were recorded for this clonotype. The chain links TRBV4-2 to TRBJ1-6, with a tentative D call TRBD1 (6 bases). Trimming took off 0 bases at V and 11 bases at J, with 8 bases between the two ends. This CDR3 contains 13 residues. Germline lookup yields CDR1 LGHNA and CDR2 YNFKEQ. CDR3: CASSQDQGTPLHF. CDR3 in DNA: TGTGCCAGCAGCCAAGACCAGGGGACACCCCTCCACTTT.

Turning to this clonotype: A much larger clone differs from this one at a single base, so this may be a read error. The chain joins TRBV18 to TRBJ2-3, with 8 bases identical to TRBD1. CDR1 is KGHSH and CDR2 is LQKENI in the germline V gene. The CDR3 is made up of 14 amino acids. The V segment lost 3 bases and the J segment 8 bases; nucleotides outside the gene matches: 7. The CDR3 here is CASSPWTGISTQYF. The DNA for the CDR3 is TGTGCCAGCTCACCTTGGACAGGGATCTCTACGCAGTATTTT.

The sample holds many counts of this clonotype. The J gene is TRBJ2-2, the V gene TRBV5-1; tentatively, D is TRBD2 (5 bases). This CDR3 is built from 15 residues. Germline-derived CDR1 and CDR2 are SGHRS and YFSETQ. V was clipped by 6 bases and J by 1 base, with 13 bases between them. CDR3 in DNA: TGCGCCAGCACCGAATACAGCGGGAACACCGGGGAGCTGTTTTTT. Its protein product is CASTEYSGNTGELFF.

This clonotype was observed many times. The V call is TRBV20-1, the J call TRBJ2-7; tentative D call: TRBD2 (6 bases). V was shortened by 5 bases and J by 2 bases, with 19 bases between the two germline ends. This CDR3 is 15 amino acids long. CDR1 DFQATT and CDR2 SNEGSKA come from the germline V gene (reference sequence). CDR3 DNA: TGCAGTGCTGGTCTATGGGGGGAAACCACCTACGAGCAGTACGTC. Its protein product is CSAGLWGETTYEQYV.

This clonotype was counted many times. V is TRBV20-1 and J is TRBJ2-3; unclear D gene. This CDR3 is built from 16 residues. Germline loops: CDR1 DFQATT, CDR2 SNEGSKA (reference sequence). Trimming shortened V by 5 bases and J by 0 bases, and 18 bases separated the two germline ends. The CDR3: CSALGYDPLSTDTQYF. The CDR3 DNA follows: TGCAGTGCTCTAGGTTACGATCCCTTAAGCACAGATACGCAGTATTTT.

At least ten counts were recorded for this clonotype. The V call is TRBV9, the J call TRBJ2-1, with TRBD2 matching over 7 bases. This CDR3 comprises 15 residues. The V gene's germline CDR1 is SGDLS and CDR2 YYNGEE. With 3 bases clipped from V and 3 bases from J, the junction kept 6 bases outside the gene matches. CDR3 region: CASSASGGDYNEQFF. In DNA form, the CDR3 reads TGTGCCAGCAGCGCTAGTGGGGGGGACTACAATGAGCAGTTCTTC.

In its sample, this clonotype was seen many times. V is TRBV27 and J is TRBJ1-2; the D is unclear. V dropped 6 bases and J dropped 3 bases, with 11 bases sitting between them. Per germline, CDR1 MNHEY and CDR2 SMNVEV (reference sequence). The CDR3 consists of 13 residues. CDR3 protein: CASSRSSYYGYTF. The CDR3 coding sequence is TGTGCCAGCAGCCGGAGCAGTTACTATGGCTACACCTTC.

This clonotype was counted many times. CDR3 nucleotides: TGTGCCAGCACGGGACTGTTGTACAATGAGCAGTTCTTC. This gives the protein CASTGLLYNEQFF. The chain links TRBV6-2 or TRBV6-3 to TRBJ2-1; a weak D match, TRBD2 (6 bases). Trimming pared 7 bases from V and 4 bases from J, leaving 11 bases between. This CDR3 has 13 amino acids. Germline V gene lookup returns CDR1 MNHEY and CDR2 SVGEGT.

Ten or more counts support this clonotype. This chain uses TRBV11-2 with TRBJ1-5; D not certain. The CDR3 contains 16 residues. V shed 1 base and J shed 4 bases, with 14 bases lying between them. Germline V gene lookup returns CDR1 SGHAT and CDR2 FQNNGV. CDR3 loop: CASSLGGTGVNQPQHF. DNA for the CDR3: TGTGCCAGCAGCTTAGGAGGTACCGGGGTTAATCAGCCCCAGCATTTT.

Ten or more counts support this clonotype. The gene calls are TRBV7-9 and TRBJ2-3, with 10 bases that match TRBD2. The ends lost 5 bases at V and 8 bases at J; junction bases unmatched: 13. This CDR3 has 16 amino acids. CDR1 SEHNR and CDR2 FQNEAQ come from the germline V gene (reference sequence). CDR3 loop: CASSPERGGIFGTQYF. DNA of the CDR3: TGTGCCAGCAGCCCCGAGCGGGGGGGCATCTTCGGTACGCAGTATTTT.

At least ten counts were recorded for this clonotype. V gene TRBV6-2 or TRBV6-3 combines with J gene TRBJ2-2; D remains ambiguous. The V and J ends lost 8 bases and 6 bases respectively, with 10 bases between them. Looked up from germline, CDR1 is MNHEY and CDR2 is SVGEGT. The CDR3 runs 12 residues. The CDR3 protein is CASHIGSGELFF. The CDR3 DNA reads TGTGCCAGCCATATTGGGTCCGGGGAGCTGTTTTTT.

This clonotype showed up just a few times. This rearrangement joins TRBV7-2 to TRBJ1-2; D is possibly TRBD1 (6 bases). This CDR3 spans 15 amino acids. Deletions cut 1 base from V and 8 bases from J, with 17 bases between. Looked up from germline, CDR1 is SGHTA and CDR2 is FQGNSA. CDR3 sequence reads: CASSLDRAVSGGYTF. CDR3 bases: TGTGCCAGCAGCTTAGACAGGGCTGTTTCGGGAGGCTACACCTTC.

The sample holds many counts of this clonotype. The V call is TRBV7-9, the J call TRBJ1-5, with no clear D. Germline-derived CDR1 and CDR2 are SEHNR and FQNEAQ (reference sequence). The CDR3 length is 13 residues. V was clipped by 3 bases and J by 1 base, with 4 bases between them. CDR3 loop: CASSFRSNQPQHF. CDR3 sequence (DNA): TGTGCCAGCAGCTTCAGGAGCAATCAGCCCCAGCATTTT.

The CDR3: CSARADSGANVLTF. In nucleotides, the CDR3 is TGCAGTGCTAGAGCGGACTCTGGGGCCAACGTCCTGACTTTC. The J gene is TRBJ2-6, the V gene TRBV20-1; D is uncertain. This CDR3 contains 14 residues. Germline CDR1 DFQATT, CDR2 SNEGSKA (reference sequence). The ends were cut back, 1 base at V and 0 bases at J, with 4 bases in the middle.

This clonotype came up many times. The chain combines TRBV6-5 with TRBJ2-3; no definite D call. Germline CDR1 MNHEY, CDR2 SVGAGI. Trimming shortened V by 0 bases and J by 5 bases, and 9 bases separated the two germline ends. The CDR3 contains 14 residues. CDR3 protein: CASSYSVSRDTQYF. For the CDR3, the DNA is TGTGCCAGCAGTTACTCTGTGTCCCGAGATACGCAGTATTTT.

This clonotype was detected ten times or more. This chain uses TRBV12-3 or TRBV12-4 with TRBJ2-5; 8 bases map to TRBD2. The CDR3 contains 12 residues. The trim removed 10 bases at V and 4 bases at J, leaving 5 bases unmatched. Written as DNA, the CDR3 is TGTGCCACGGGACTAGTGCCAGAGACCCAGTACTTC. Protein product: CATGLVPETQYF.

Many counts were recorded for this clonotype. The chain links TRBV5-1 to TRBJ2-3; tentative D call: TRBD1 (6 bases). The germline V gene encodes CDR1 SGHRS and CDR2 YFSETQ. CDR3 length equals 14 residues. Trimming took 3 bases from V and 2 from J, leaving 10 bases between them. The CDR3 protein is CASSSDSATDTQYF. CDR3 DNA: TGCGCCAGCAGCTCGGACAGCGCCACAGATACGCAGTATTTT.

The rearrangement links TRBV11-2 to TRBJ2-5; 13 nucleotides match TRBD2. From germline, CDR1 is SGHAT and CDR2 FQNNGV. Trimming removed 5 bases from V and 5 bases from J; junction bases left unmatched: 20. The length of the CDR3 is 20 residues. CDR3 sequence: CASSPLLSRLAGGLEETQYF. The CDR3 nucleotides are TGTGCCAGCAGCCCCCTACTTTCACGACTAGCGGGGGGCCTCGAGGAGACCCAGTACTTC.

There are many counts of this clonotype. The V gene is TRBV5-1, the J gene TRBJ1-1, with 7 positions matching TRBD1. Germline V gene sequence: CDR1 SGHRS, CDR2 YFSETQ. V lost 2 bases and J lost 1; bases outside the gene matches: 5. The CDR3 sequence is 15 residues long. The DNA for the CDR3 is TGCGCCAGCAGCTTTTCGACAGGGTCGAACACTGAAGCTTTCTTT. This codes for CASSFSTGSNTEAFF.

This clonotype was observed a handful of times. The chain uses TRBV12-3 or TRBV12-4 and TRBJ1-5; D is unresolved. V gave up 2 bases and J gave up 0 bases, with 5 bases separating them. The CDR3 sequence is 14 residues long. CDR3 protein: CASSLLYSNQPQHF. The CDR3 DNA sequence: TGTGCCAGCAGTTTATTGTATAGCAATCAGCCCCAGCATTTT.

This clonotype was counted at least ten times. This chain links TRBV27 with TRBJ1-2; 8 nucleotides line up with TRBD1. The CDR3 sequence is 15 residues long. The germline gives CDR1 MNHEY, CDR2 SMNVEV (reference sequence). Trimming removed 6 bases from V and 6 bases from J; junction bases left unmatched: 12. The CDR3 DNA reads as TGTGCCAGCAGCACCAAACCAGGGGGCGCGGATGGCTACACCTTC. It translates to CASSTKPGGADGYTF.

This clonotype was recorded many times. The chain links TRBV7-2 to TRBJ2-5, with unresolved D. V was clipped by 3 bases and J by 3 bases, with 8 bases between them. The CDR3 is made up of 13 amino acids. Germline V gene sequence: CDR1 SGHTA, CDR2 FQGNSA. The CDR3 DNA reads as TGTGCCAGCAGCTTTCTGCGGAAAGAGACCCAGTACTTC. It is translated as CASSFLRKETQYF.

This chain links TRBV7-6 with TRBJ2-5; D is ambiguous. V dropped 7 bases and J dropped 9 bases, with 12 bases sitting between them. Germline lookup yields CDR1 SGHVS and CDR2 FNYEAQ. The CDR3 length is 11 residues. CDR3 region: CASTYGWAQYF. The CDR3 coding sequence is TGTGCCAGCACCTACGGATGGGCCCAGTACTTC.